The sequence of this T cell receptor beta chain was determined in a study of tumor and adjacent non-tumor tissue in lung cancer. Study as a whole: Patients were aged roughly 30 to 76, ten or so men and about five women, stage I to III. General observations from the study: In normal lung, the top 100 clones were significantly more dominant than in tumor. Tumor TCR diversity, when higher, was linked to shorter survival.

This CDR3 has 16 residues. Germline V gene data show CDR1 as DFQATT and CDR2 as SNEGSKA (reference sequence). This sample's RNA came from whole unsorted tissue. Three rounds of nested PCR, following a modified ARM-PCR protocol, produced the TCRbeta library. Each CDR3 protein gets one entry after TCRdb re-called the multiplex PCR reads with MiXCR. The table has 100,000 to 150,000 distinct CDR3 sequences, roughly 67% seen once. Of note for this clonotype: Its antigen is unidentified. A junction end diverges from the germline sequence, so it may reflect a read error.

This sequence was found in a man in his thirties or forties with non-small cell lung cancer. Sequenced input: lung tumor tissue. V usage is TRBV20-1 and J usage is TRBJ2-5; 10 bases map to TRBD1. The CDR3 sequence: CSTSDRDRGLGETQYF. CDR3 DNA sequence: TGCAGTACTAGTGACCGGGACAGGGGTTTGGGAGAGACCCAGTACTTC.